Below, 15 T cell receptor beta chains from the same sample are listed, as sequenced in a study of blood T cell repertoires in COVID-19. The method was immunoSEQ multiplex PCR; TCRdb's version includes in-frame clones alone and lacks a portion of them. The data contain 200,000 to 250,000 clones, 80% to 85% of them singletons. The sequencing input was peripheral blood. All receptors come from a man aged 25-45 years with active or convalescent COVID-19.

This CDR3 reads CASSLADNQPQHF. The CDR3, as DNA: TGTGCCAGCAGTTTAGCGGACAATCAGCCCCAGCATTTT. This chain uses TRBV27 with TRBJ1-5; D is uncertain. V lost 2 bases and J lost 3, with 5 bases in between. This CDR3 contains 13 residues. The germline V gene encodes CDR1 MNHEY and CDR2 SMNVEV (reference sequence).

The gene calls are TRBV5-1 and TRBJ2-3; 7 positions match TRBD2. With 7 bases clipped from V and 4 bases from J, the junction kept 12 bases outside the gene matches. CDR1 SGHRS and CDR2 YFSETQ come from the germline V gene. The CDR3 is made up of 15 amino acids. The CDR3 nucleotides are TGCGCCAGCCGTCAGGCGGGGGTTGGGGCAGATACGCAGTATTTT. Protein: CASRQAGVGADTQYF. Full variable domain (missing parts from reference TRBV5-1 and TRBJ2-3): KAGVTQTPRYLIKTRGQQVTLSCSPISGHRSVSWYQQTPGQGLQFLFEYFSETQRNKGNFPGRFSGRQFSNSRSEMNVSTLELGDSALYLCASRQAGVGADTQYFGPGTRLTVL.

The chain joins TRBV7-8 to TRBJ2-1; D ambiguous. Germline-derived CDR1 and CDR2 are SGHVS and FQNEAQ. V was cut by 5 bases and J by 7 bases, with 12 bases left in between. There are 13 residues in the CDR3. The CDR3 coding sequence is TGTGCCAGCAGCCCTGGTACGAGAAATGAGCAGTTCTTC. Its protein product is CASSPGTRNEQFF.

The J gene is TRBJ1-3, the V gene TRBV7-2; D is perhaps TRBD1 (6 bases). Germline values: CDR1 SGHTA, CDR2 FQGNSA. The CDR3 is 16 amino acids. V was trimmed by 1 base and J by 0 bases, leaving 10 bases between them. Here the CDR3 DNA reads TGTGCCAGCAGCTTAGGACAGGCCAGCTCTGGAAACACCATATATTTT. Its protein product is CASSLGQASSGNTIYF.

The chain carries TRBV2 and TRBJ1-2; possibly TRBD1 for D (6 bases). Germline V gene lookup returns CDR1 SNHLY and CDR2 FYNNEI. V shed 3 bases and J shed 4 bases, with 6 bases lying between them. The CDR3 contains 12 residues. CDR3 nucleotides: TGTGCCAGCAGTGAGGACAGCTATGGCTACACCTTC. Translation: CASSEDSYGYTF.

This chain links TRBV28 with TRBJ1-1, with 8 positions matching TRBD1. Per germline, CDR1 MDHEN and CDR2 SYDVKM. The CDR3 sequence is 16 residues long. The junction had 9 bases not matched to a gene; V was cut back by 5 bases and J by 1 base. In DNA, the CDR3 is TGTGCCAGCAGTCCGACAGGGGAGGGCCCGAACACTGAAGCTTTCTTT. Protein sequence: CASSPTGEGPNTEAFF.

The CDR3 nucleotides read TGTGCCAGTAGCCTACTAGCGGGAGAGGCAGATACGCAGTATTTT. Encoded protein: CASSLLAGEADTQYF. The chain links TRBV19 to TRBJ2-3, with 11 bases fitting TRBD2. CDR3 length: 15 residues. Germline V lookup: CDR1 LNHDA, CDR2 SQIVND (reference sequence). V was clipped by 6 bases and J by 4 bases; unmatched bases: 6.

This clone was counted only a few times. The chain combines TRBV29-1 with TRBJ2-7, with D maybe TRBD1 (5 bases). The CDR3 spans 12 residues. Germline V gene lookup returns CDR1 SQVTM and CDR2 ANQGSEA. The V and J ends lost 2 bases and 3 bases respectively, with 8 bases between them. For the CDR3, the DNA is TGCAGCGTTGAAATTACAGGCTACGAGCAGTACTTC. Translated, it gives CSVEITGYEQYF.

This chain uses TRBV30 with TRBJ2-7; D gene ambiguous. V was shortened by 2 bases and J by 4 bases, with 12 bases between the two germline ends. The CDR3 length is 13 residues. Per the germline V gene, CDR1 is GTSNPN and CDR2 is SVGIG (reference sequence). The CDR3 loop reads CAWSPNGLYEQYF. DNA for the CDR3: TGTGCCTGGAGTCCGAACGGGTTGTACGAGCAGTACTTC. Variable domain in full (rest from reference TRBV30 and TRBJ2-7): SQTIHQWPATLVQPVGSPLSLECTVEGTSNPNLYWYRQAAGRGLQLLFYSVGIGQISSEVPQNLSASRPQDRQFILSSKKLLLSDSGFYLCAWSPNGLYEQYFGPGTRLTVT.

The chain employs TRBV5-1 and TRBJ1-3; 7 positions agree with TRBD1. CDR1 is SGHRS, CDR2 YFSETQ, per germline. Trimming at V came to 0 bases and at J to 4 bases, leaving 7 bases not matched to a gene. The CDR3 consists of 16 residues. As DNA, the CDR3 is TGCGCCAGCAGCTTGGGACCGCCGGGACAGGGAAACACCATATATTTT. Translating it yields CASSLGPPGQGNTIYF.

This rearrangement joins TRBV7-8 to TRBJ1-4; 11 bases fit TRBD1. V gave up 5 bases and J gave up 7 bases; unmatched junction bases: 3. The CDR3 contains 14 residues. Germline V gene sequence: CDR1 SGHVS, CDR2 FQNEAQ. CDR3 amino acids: CASSEDRGREKLFF. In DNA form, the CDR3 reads TGTGCCAGCAGCGAGGACAGGGGGCGTGAAAAACTGTTTTTT.

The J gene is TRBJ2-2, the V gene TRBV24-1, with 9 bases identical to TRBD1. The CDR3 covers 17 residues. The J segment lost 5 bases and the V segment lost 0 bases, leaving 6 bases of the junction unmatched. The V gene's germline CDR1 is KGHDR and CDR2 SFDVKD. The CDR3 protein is CATSDLGTGKGTGELFF. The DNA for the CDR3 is TGTGCCACCAGTGATTTGGGGACAGGGAAGGGTACCGGGGAGCTGTTTTTT.

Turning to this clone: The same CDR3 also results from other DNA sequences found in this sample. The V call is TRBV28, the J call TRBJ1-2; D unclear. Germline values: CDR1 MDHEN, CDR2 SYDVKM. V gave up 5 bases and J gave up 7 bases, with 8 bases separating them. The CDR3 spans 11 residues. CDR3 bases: TGTGCCAGCAGTCCTAGTGGTGGCTACACCTTC. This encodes CASSPSGGYTF.

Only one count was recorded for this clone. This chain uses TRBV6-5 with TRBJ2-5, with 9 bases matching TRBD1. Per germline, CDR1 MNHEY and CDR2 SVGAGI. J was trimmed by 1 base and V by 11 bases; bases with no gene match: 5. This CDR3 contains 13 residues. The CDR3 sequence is CAGATGGQETQYF. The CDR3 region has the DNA TGTGCCGGCGCGACAGGGGGCCAAGAGACCCAGTACTTC.

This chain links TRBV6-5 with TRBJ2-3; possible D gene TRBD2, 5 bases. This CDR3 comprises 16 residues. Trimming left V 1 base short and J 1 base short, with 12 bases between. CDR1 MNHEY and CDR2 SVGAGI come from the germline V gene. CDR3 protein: CASSYFSLAGTDTQYF. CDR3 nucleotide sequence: TGTGCCAGCAGTTACTTTAGCCTAGCCGGCACAGATACGCAGTATTTT.